This TCR beta chain is drawn from a study of blood T cell repertoires in COVID-19. Study overall: Samples representing acute and convalescent COVID-19 were sourced from the United States, Italy and Spain.

The length of the CDR3 is 13 residues. V gave up 3 bases and J gave up 1 base, with 5 bases separating them. From germline, CDR1 is LNHDA and CDR2 SQIVND (reference sequence). Method: immunoSEQ multiplex PCR; TCRdb's copy keeps in-frame clones and lacks some. There are about 40,000 clones in the sample; 80% to 90% occur only once, and roughly 10% lies in the top ten. The rearrangement links TRBV19 to TRBJ2-3; D unclear. This sequence originates from a woman between 65 and 79 years old with acute or convalescent COVID-19. The sequencing sample was made of peripheral blood. The CDR3 loop is CASSIRGTDTQYF. The DNA for the CDR3 is TGTGCCAGTAGTATCCGTGGCACAGATACGCAGTATTTT.